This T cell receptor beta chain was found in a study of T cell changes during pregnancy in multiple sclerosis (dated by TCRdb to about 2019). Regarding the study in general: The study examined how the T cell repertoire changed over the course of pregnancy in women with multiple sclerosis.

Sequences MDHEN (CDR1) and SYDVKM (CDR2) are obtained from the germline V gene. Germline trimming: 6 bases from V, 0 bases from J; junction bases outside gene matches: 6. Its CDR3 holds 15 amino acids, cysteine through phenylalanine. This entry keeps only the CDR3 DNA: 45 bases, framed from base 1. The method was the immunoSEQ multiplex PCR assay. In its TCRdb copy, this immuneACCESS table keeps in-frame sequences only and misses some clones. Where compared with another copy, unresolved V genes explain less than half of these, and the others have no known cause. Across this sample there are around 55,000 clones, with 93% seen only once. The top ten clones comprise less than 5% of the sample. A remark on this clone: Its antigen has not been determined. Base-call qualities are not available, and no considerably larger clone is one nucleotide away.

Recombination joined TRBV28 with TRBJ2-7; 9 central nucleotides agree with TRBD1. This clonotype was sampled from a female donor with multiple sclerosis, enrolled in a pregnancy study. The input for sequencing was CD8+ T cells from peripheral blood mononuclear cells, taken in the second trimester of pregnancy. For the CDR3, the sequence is CASRPRDRVSYEQYF. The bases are TGTGCCAGCAGACCTAGGGACAGGGTCTCCTACGAGCAGTACTTC.